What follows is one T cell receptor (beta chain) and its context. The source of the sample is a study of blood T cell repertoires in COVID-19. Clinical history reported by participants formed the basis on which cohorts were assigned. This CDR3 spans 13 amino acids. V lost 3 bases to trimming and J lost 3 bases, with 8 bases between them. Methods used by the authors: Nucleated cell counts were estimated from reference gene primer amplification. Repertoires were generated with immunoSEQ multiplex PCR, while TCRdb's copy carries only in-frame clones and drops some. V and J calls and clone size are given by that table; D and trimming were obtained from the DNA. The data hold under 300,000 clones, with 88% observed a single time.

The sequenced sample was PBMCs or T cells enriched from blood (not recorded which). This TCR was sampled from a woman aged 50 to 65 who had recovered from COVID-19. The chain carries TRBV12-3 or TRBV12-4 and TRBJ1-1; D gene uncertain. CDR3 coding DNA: TGTGCCAGCAGTTTTTATCGGGACACTGAAGCTTTCTTT. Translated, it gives CASSFYRDTEAFF.